Shown below are 7 T cell receptor beta chains from a single sample sequenced in a study of cytomegalovirus exposure and HLA in healthy donors. With 60 Vbeta and 13 Jbeta primers, the PCR was carried out. Libraries were prepared by immunoSEQ multiplex PCR; TCRdb keeps only in-frame clonotypes and omits some of them. The table records 60,000 to 90,000 clones, 55% to 80% of them present only once. The sequenced sample was PBMCs. The receptors derive from a man aged 40-49 years in good health and CMV-seropositive.

The CDR3 DNA reads as TGTGCCAGCAGCTTATTAGGACTAGCGGGGTCTTGGGATGAGCAGTTCTTC. It specifies CASSLLGLAGSWDEQFF. V usage is TRBV7-9 and J usage is TRBJ2-1, with 12 bases fitting TRBD2. The CDR3 spans 17 residues. Trimming took 2 bases from V and 8 from J; bases not matched to a gene: 10. Per the germline V gene, CDR1 is SEHNR and CDR2 is FQNEAQ (reference sequence).

This chain joins TRBV10-3 and TRBJ2-2, with TRBD2 matching over 10 bases. The ends lost 3 bases at V and 6 bases at J; junction bases unmatched: 4. Germline-derived CDR1 and CDR2 are ENHRY and SYGVKD. CDR3 length: 15 residues. CDR3 coding DNA: TGTGCCATCAGTGACCTAGCGGGAGTTGCCGGGGAGCTGTTTTTT. Translating it yields CAISDLAGVAGELFF.

The chain recombines TRBV2 with TRBJ1-1, with D possibly TRBD1 on 5 matching bases. The germline gives CDR1 SNHLY, CDR2 FYNNEI. V was cut by 11 bases and J by 3 bases, with 10 bases left in between. The CDR3 is 11 residues long. The CDR3 region is CAGGVDTEAFF. CDR3 sequence (DNA): TGTGCCGGGGGGGTCGACACTGAAGCTTTCTTT.

The genes are TRBV14 and TRBJ2-3; D might be TRBD1 (7 bases). Germline CDR1 reads SGHDN; CDR2 reads FVKESK. Trimming shortened V by 4 bases and J by 3 bases, and 17 bases separated the two germline ends. The CDR3 totals 16 residues. CDR3 bases: TGTGCCAGCAGCCGTCGAGGGGGCGGAGGGACAGATACGCAGTATTTT. This codes for CASSRRGGGGTDTQYF. Variable domain in full (rest from reference TRBV14 and TRBJ2-3): EAGVTQFPSHSVIEKGQTVTLRCDPISGHDNLYWYRRVMGKEIKFLLHFVKESKQDESGMPNNRFLAERTGGTYSTLKVQPAELEDSGVYFCASSRRGGGGTDTQYFGPGTRLTVL.

The V and J genes are TRBV29-1 and TRBJ2-7; TRBD1 aligns across 7 bases. This CDR3 has 14 amino acids. V lost 7 bases and J lost 5; bases outside the gene matches: 14. In germline, CDR1 is SQVTM, CDR2 ANQGSEA. CDR3 in DNA: TGCAGCGCCATTTTAAAACAGGGGTCGAACGAGCAGTACTTC. Translation: CSAILKQGSNEQYF.

This clone was counted between two and nine times. V is TRBV30 and J is TRBJ2-1; 7 bases are a match to TRBD1. The V and J ends lost 1 base and 2 bases, in that order; junction bases with no gene match: 14. CDR1 and CDR2 (germline): GTSNPN, SVGIG (reference sequence). There are 18 residues in the CDR3. For the CDR3, the DNA is TGTGCCTGGAGTGGGCTCGTGACAGGGTCGCTCGCCTACAATGAGCAGTTCTTC. This gives the protein CAWSGLVTGSLAYNEQFF.

The chain combines TRBV5-4 with TRBJ2-1; 7 bases are shared with TRBD1. Germline CDR1 is SGHNT and CDR2 is YYREEE (reference sequence). The CDR3 is made up of 16 amino acids. V gave up 5 bases and J gave up 0 bases; unmatched junction bases: 8. The CDR3 spells CASSYGQAPSYNEQFF. The CDR3 region has the DNA TGTGCCAGCAGTTACGGACAGGCCCCCTCCTACAATGAGCAGTTCTTC.